This T cell receptor (beta chain) was retrieved from a study of blood T cell repertoires in COVID-19. Across the whole study: Sources were T cells, B-cell-depleted T cells, or PBMCs; the material itself was cDNA or gDNA.

Donors were grouped by their self-reported clinical history. What the recovered Cohort 3 donors had was two negative PCRs, clearance, or symptom resolution. CDR3 length: 12 residues. Trimming took 1 base from V and 8 from J, leaving 7 bases between them. The V gene's germline CDR1 is SGHRS and CDR2 YFSETQ. Assay used: immunoSEQ multiplex PCR; TCRdb lists only in-frame clones, some missing. The sample includes about 200,000 clones, 80% to 90% of them seen just once. J is TRBJ2-1 and V is TRBV5-1; D is possibly TRBD2 (6 bases). Material: PBMCs or T cells enriched from blood (not recorded which). The TCR comes from a man aged 40-55 years who had recovered from COVID-19. CDR3 in DNA: TGCGCCAGCAGCTTGCCGGGGGATGAGCAGTTCTTC. Protein: CASSLPGDEQFF.